These T cell receptor beta chains were read from a single sample in a study of T-cell memory formation after mild COVID-19. TCRdb used MiXCR to reprocess the 5' RACE reads, holding one entry per CDR3 protein. The sample carries about 160,000 distinct CDR3 sequences, roughly a third recorded once. The material sequenced was PBMCs or a T cell subset sorted from them (not recorded which). Receptors originate from an adult woman who had mild COVID-19 (a few samples of this study predate the infection). Cell type and time point are not known. CDR3s include the opening cysteine and the closing phenylalanine or tryptophan. The D gene is left open where the match is weak. Rows give clone size only sometimes, using once, few, many, or a class for an expanded clone.

J: TRBJ2-7; size: -; V: TRBV12-3/TRBV12-4; D: TRBD2; CDR3: CASSTTRLAGTDEQYF; DNA: TGTGCCAGCAGTACTACCCGACTAGCGGGAACTGACGAGCAGTACTTC
J: TRBJ1-3; size: few; V: TRBV5-1; D: -; CDR3: CASSHPGHGNTIYF; DNA: TGCGCCAGCAGCCATCCGGGACACGGAAACACCATATATTTT
J: TRBJ2-5; size: few; V: TRBV4-2; D: -; CDR3: CASSQAYITTAQETQYF; DNA: TGTGCCAGCAGCCAAGCGTACATCACGACCGCGCAAGAGACCCAGTACTTC
J: TRBJ2-7; size: few; V: TRBV4-1; D: -; CDR3: CASSQEGNYEQYF; DNA: TGCGCCAGCAGCCAAGAAGGAAACTACGAGCAGTACTTC
J: TRBJ1-1; size: -; V: TRBV5-1; D: -; CDR3: CASSFGESMNTEAFF; DNA: TGCGCCAGCAGCTTTGGGGAATCCATGAACACTGAAGCTTTCTTT
J: TRBJ2-3; size: few; V: TRBV9; D: TRBD2; CDR3: CASSTLRTSGSDTQYF; DNA: TGTGCCAGCAGCACCCTTCGGACTAGCGGCTCAGATACGCAGTATTTT
J: TRBJ2-7; size: many; V: TRBV7-9; D: -; CDR3: CASSQSPRDEQYF; DNA: TGTGCCAGCAGCCAAAGCCCGAGAGACGAGCAGTACTTC
J: TRBJ2-7; size: few; V: TRBV10-3; D: -; CDR3: CAIVGGGYEQYF; DNA: TGTGCCATCGTTGGGGGAGGCTACGAGCAGTACTTC
J: TRBJ2-3; size: -; V: TRBV6-5; D: TRBD1; CDR3: CASSYGQGRGTDTQYF; DNA: TGTGCCAGCAGTTACGGACAGGGTCGGGGCACAGATACGCAGTATTTT
J: TRBJ2-3; size: -; V: TRBV3-1; D: -; CDR3: CASSQKAPDTQYF; DNA: TGTGCCAGCAGCCAAAAGGCCCCAGATACGCAGTATTTT
J: TRBJ2-3; size: few; V: TRBV28; D: -; CDR3: CASSWGGTDTQYF; DNA: TGTGCCAGCAGTTGGGGCGGCACAGATACGCAGTATTTT
J: TRBJ1-2; size: -; V: TRBV12-3/TRBV12-4; D: -; CDR3: CASSLGGGRANYGYTF; DNA: TGTGCCAGCAGCCTGGGGGGTGGGAGGGCCAACTATGGCTACACCTTC
J: TRBJ2-7; size: -; V: TRBV20-1; D: -; CDR3: CSARLDFGQYF; DNA: TGCAGTGCGAGACTAGATTTCGGGCAGTACTTC
J: TRBJ1-2; size: -; V: TRBV4-3; D: -; CDR3: CASSQESGFVYGYTF; DNA: TGCGCCAGCAGCCAAGAGTCAGGGTTCGTCTATGGCTACACCTTC
J: TRBJ2-2; size: -; V: TRBV3-1; D: TRBD2; CDR3: CASSQDVTSVANTGELFF; DNA: TGTGCCAGCAGCCAAGATGTGACTAGCGTCGCGAACACCGGGGAGCTGTTTTTT
J: TRBJ2-4; size: many; V: TRBV5-1; D: TRBD1; CDR3: CASSPTGEKDIQYF; DNA: TGCGCCAGCAGCCCGACAGGGGAGAAGGACATTCAGTACTTC
J: TRBJ2-7; size: -; V: TRBV3-1; D: TRBD2; CDR3: CASSPHLAGISYEQYF; DNA: TGTGCCAGCAGCCCACACCTAGCGGGTATCTCCTACGAGCAGTACTTC
J: TRBJ2-3; size: few; V: TRBV4-2; D: -; CDR3: CASSQKGVEAQYF; DNA: TGTGCCAGCAGCCAAAAAGGGGTCGAGGCGCAGTATTTT
J: TRBJ2-3; size: -; V: TRBV10-3; D: TRBD2; CDR3: CAISESGTKVTDTQYF; DNA: TGTGCCATCAGTGAGTCCGGGACTAAAGTCACAGATACGCAGTATTTT
J: TRBJ2-7; size: few; V: TRBV11-1; D: -; CDR3: CASSRVGYEQYF; DNA: TGTGCCAGCAGCCGCGTTGGCTACGAGCAGTACTTC
J: TRBJ2-3; size: -; V: TRBV5-1; D: TRBD2; CDR3: CASRSGTSGGAATDTQYF; DNA: TGCGCCAGCAGGTCCGGGACTAGCGGGGGGGCCGCCACAGATACGCAGTATTTT
J: TRBJ2-3; size: few; V: TRBV4-2; D: TRBD2; CDR3: CASSRQGLAASTDTQYF; DNA: TGTGCCAGCAGCCGACAGGGACTAGCGGCCAGCACAGATACGCAGTATTTT
J: TRBJ2-7; size: -; V: TRBV24-1; D: TRBD1; CDR3: CASGTGDEQYF; DNA: TGTGCCTCGGGGACAGGGGACGAGCAGTACTTC
J: TRBJ1-1; size: -; V: TRBV9; D: -; CDR3: CASIKLAALDTEAFF; DNA: TGTGCCAGCATCAAGCTGGCAGCTCTCGACACTGAAGCTTTCTTT
J: TRBJ2-7; size: -; V: TRBV7-9; D: -; CDR3: CASSLDSDYEQYF; DNA: TGTGCCAGCAGCTTAGATTCCGACTACGAGCAGTACTTC
J: TRBJ2-1; size: -; V: TRBV4-3; D: TRBD2; CDR3: CASSQDLGTTPTREQFF; DNA: TGCGCCAGCAGCCAAGATTTGGGGACTACGCCGACACGGGAGCAGTTCTTC
J: TRBJ1-1; size: -; V: TRBV7-9; D: -; CDR3: CASSLDAGVNTEAFF; DNA: TGTGCCAGCAGCTTAGACGCAGGGGTGAACACTGAAGCTTTCTTT
J: TRBJ2-2; size: -; V: TRBV20-1; D: -; CDR3: CSARTHRGIGELFF; DNA: TGCAGTGCTAGAACCCATCGGGGAATCGGGGAGCTGTTTTTT
J: TRBJ1-1; size: -; V: TRBV20-1; D: -; CDR3: CSAPVSYTEAFF; DNA: TGCAGTGCCCCTGTAAGTTACACTGAAGCTTTCTTT
J: TRBJ2-5; size: -; V: TRBV20-1; D: -; CDR3: CSARDHSGGLKEQETQYF; DNA: TGCAGTGCTAGAGATCATTCTGGGGGGCTAAAGGAACAAGAGACCCAGTACTTC
J: TRBJ2-7; size: -; V: TRBV29-1; D: -; CDR3: CSVGGSSGKGYEQYF; DNA: TGCAGCGTTGGGGGTTCGTCGGGGAAGGGATACGAGCAGTACTTC
J: TRBJ2-3; size: few; V: TRBV5-1; D: TRBD2; CDR3: CASSLMTSGSTDTQYF; DNA: TGCGCCAGCAGCTTAATGACTAGCGGGAGCACAGATACGCAGTATTTT
J: TRBJ2-5; size: -; V: TRBV7-9; D: -; CDR3: CASSPQTREPQYF; DNA: TGTGCCAGCAGCCCGCAGACTAGAGAGCCCCAGTACTTC
J: TRBJ1-1; size: -; V: TRBV6-6; D: -; CDR3: CASSYSKSREDTEAFF; DNA: TGTGCCAGCAGTTACTCGAAGAGCAGGGAAGACACTGAAGCTTTCTTT
J: TRBJ2-3; size: few; V: TRBV5-1; D: -; CDR3: CASSLYQTTDTQYF; DNA: TGCGCCAGCAGCTTGTACCAGACCACAGATACGCAGTATTTT
J: TRBJ1-2; size: -; V: TRBV15; D: -; CDR3: CATSGIVGYGYTF; DNA: TGTGCCACCAGCGGGATCGTCGGGTATGGCTACACCTTC
J: TRBJ2-7; size: few; V: TRBV12-3/TRBV12-4; D: -; CDR3: CASSLGSLYEQYF; DNA: TGTGCCAGCAGTTTAGGATCCCTCTACGAGCAGTACTTC
J: TRBJ1-1; size: -; V: TRBV9; D: -; CDR3: CASSVGVVRDTEAFF; DNA: TGTGCCAGCAGCGTAGGGGTGGTGAGGGACACTGAAGCTTTCTTT
J: TRBJ2-5; size: -; V: TRBV19; D: -; CDR3: CASSTGLTQYF; DNA: TGTGCCAGTAGTACAGGGTTAACCCAGTACTTC
J: TRBJ2-3; size: few; V: TRBV7-9; D: -; CDR3: CASSPRLRTITDTQYF; DNA: TGTGCCAGCAGCCCACGACTCAGAACCATCACAGATACGCAGTATTTT
J: TRBJ2-7; size: -; V: TRBV18; D: TRBD2; CDR3: CASSPPGLATYEQYF; DNA: TGTGCCAGCTCACCTCCGGGACTAGCGACCTACGAGCAGTACTTC